This TCR beta chain emerged from a study of T cell responses to AZD1222 COVID-19 vaccine. Profiled with immunoSEQ multiplex PCR; TCRdb holds only in-frame clones, not every one. The table lists around 180,000 clones, around 90% of them singletons. Whole-study findings and limits: Two AZD1222 administrations were followed by greater Spike-specific TCR breadth and depth. Only 5 or 6 people who got AZD1222 tested seropositive at baseline. The donors showed a predominance of white British ancestry and of females, with possible underestimation of clonal diversity. The CD4 TCRs associated with vaccination extended across spike and predominated at 160-218 and 743-854.

Remarks on this clone: The antigen is undetermined.

Losses at the gene ends were 4 bases for V and 5 bases for J; bases not matched to a gene: 5. Germline V CDR1 and CDR2: KGHSH, LQKENI. The CDR3 totals 15 residues. The source was peripheral blood, collected on day 0 of AZD1222 vaccination. The chain carries TRBV18 and TRBJ2-2; TRBD1 agrees at 9 bases. This TCR came from an adult in good health. CDR3 residues: CASSRPGQGTGELFF. As DNA, the CDR3 is TGTGCCAGCTCACGACCGGGACAGGGTACCGGGGAGCTGTTTTTT.